This record looks at one T cell receptor beta chain sequence and its context. Its specificity is unknown. A read error may explain this, as a much larger clone is one base away. This sample is drawn from a study of metastatic and nonmetastatic thyroid tumors. Study-level points and caveats: A significant increase in TCR beta diversity was reportedly seen in malignant thyroid tumors relative to benign nodules, in blood and tumor.

Ahead of thyroid surgery, no patient had received treatment of any kind. Deletions cut 9 bases from V and 1 base from J, with 12 bases between. Germline V gene sequence: CDR1 SGHVS, CDR2 FNYEAQ. The CDR3 runs 13 residues. Methods used by the authors: The study took CDR3 differences across clinicopathological groups and made a distant-metastasis classifier for papillary thyroid cancer from them. TCRdb ran MiXCR on the PCR reads. The V and J calls here are based on TCRdb, not the publication. The sample includes some 83,000 clones, under 15% of them seen just once. This receptor was obtained from a female donor with papillary thyroid cancer or a benign thyroid nodule (not recorded which). Some clones in this sample may be carry-over from other donors' samples. V usage is TRBV7-6 and J usage is TRBJ1-1, with D possibly matching TRBD1 (5 bases). The specimen was tumor tissue. CDR3 sequence (DNA): TGTGCCAGAGGGGCAGACTGGAACACTGAAGCTTTCTTT. Its translation: CARGADWNTEAFF.